This T cell receptor (beta chain) is drawn from a study of OX40 agonist ivuxolimab in advanced cancers. Blood draws occurred at baseline, cycle 4 day 1, and cycle 7 day 1. Study-level findings and limits: Among T cells, CD8+ cells averaged more expanded clones than CD4+ cells. Circulating CD4+ and CD8+ T cells showed clonal expansion by week 6 at 0.1 to 3.0 mg/kg.

A word on this clone: The antigen remains unidentified.

The CDR3 loop spans 11 amino acids. Germline V gene sequence: CDR1 SQVTM, CDR2 ANQGSEA. V dropped 3 bases and J dropped 6 bases, with 8 bases sitting between them. The assay was immunoSEQ multiplex PCR, and TCRdb's table has in-frame clones only and misses some. The sample consists of fewer than 70,000 clones, 91% of them appearing once. The TCR sequence derives from an adult with an advanced solid tumor such as melanoma, head and neck, liver or kidney cancer. This chain uses TRBV29-1 with TRBJ1-1; a weak D match, TRBD1 (6 bases). Sequencing used CD4+ or CD8+ T cells sorted from blood, obtained in a trial of the OX40 agonist ivuxolimab. This chain's CDR3 is CSVDRGAEAFF. Written as DNA, the CDR3 is TGCAGCGTTGACAGGGGCGCTGAAGCTTTCTTT.